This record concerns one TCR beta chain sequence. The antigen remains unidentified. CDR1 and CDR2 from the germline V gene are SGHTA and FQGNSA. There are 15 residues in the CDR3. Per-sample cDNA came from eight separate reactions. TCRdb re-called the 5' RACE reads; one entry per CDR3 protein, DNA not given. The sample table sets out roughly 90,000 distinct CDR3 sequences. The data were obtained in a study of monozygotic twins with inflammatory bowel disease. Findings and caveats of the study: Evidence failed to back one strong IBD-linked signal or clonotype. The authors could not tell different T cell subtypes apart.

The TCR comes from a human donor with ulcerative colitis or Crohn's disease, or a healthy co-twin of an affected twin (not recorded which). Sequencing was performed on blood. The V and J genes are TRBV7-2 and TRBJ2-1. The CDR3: CASSIGPINYNEQFF.